This record concerns one T cell receptor beta chain sequence. Antigen unknown. This sample is drawn from a study of CD8+ T cells in alopecia areata. Study in general: The protocol delivered tofacitinib for 6 to 18 months, then withdrew it for 6 months.

Study results and limitations: With one nonresponder, baseline CD8+ expansion's link to response remains uncertain.

Sequencing relied on a cDNA template that was reverse transcribed from extracted RNA. Only in-frame clones appear in the TCRdb table, and some are missing; sequencing was by immunoSEQ multiplex PCR. The sample includes around 150,000 clones, less than 70% seen only once; the top ten take over 12%. Between the trimmed V and J ends, which lost 1 base and 6 bases, there was a span of 9 bases. The CDR3 runs to 13 residues. The germline CDR1 and CDR2 sequences are SGHVS and FQNEAQ. The treatment was: oral pan-JAK inhibitor, 5-10 mg twice daily. Alopecia areata patients provided lesional scalp punch biopsies and peripheral blood, both collected for the study.

The chain carries TRBV7-8 and TRBJ1-2, with D unclear. This clonotype was obtained from a human donor with alopecia areata. Sequenced material: CD4+ T cells sorted from blood, taken at week 24, from a patient treated with tofacitinib. The CDR3 is CASSLGWSNGYTF. DNA for the CDR3: TGTGCCAGCAGCTTAGGGTGGTCAAATGGCTACACCTTC.